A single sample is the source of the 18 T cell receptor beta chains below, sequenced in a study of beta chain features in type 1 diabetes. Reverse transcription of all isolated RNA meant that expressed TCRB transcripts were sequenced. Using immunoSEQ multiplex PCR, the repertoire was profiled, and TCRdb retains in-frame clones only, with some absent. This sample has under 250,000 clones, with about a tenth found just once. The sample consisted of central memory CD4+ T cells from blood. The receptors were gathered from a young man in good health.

CDR3 protein: CAWSQQIYNEQFF. CDR3 DNA: TGTGCCTGGAGCCAACAGATATACAATGAGCAGTTCTTC. The rearrangement links TRBV30 to TRBJ2-1; no firm D call. Germline CDR1 reads GTSNPN; CDR2 reads SVGIG (reference sequence). Trimming left V 3 bases short and J 4 bases short, with 10 bases between. The CDR3 contains 13 residues.

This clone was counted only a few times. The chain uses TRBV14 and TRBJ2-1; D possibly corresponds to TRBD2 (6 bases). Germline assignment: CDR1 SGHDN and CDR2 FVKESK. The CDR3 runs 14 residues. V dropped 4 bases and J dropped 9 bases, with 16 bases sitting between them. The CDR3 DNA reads TGTGCCAGCAGCCCTACCCTGCGGGGCAGTGAGCAGTTCTTC. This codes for CASSPTLRGSEQFF.

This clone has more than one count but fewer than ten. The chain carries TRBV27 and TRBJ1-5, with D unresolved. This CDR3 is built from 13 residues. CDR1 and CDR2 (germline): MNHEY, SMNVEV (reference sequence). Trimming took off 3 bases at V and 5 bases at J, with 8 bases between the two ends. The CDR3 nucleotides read TGTGCCAGCAGTTTCCAATGGGATCAGCCCCAGCATTTT. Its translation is CASSFQWDQPQHF.

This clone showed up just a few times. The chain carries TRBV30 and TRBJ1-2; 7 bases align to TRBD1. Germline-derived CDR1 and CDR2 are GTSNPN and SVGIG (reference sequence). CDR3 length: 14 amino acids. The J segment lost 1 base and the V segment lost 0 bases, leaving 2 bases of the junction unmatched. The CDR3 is CAWSVDRSNYGYTF. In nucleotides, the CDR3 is TGTGCCTGGAGTGTGGACAGGAGTAACTATGGCTACACCTTC.

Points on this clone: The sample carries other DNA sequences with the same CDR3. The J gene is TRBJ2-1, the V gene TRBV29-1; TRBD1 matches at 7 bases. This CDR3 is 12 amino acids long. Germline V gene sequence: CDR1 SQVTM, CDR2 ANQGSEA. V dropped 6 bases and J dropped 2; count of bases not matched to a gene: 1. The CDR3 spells CSVGTAYNEQFF. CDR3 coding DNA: TGCAGCGTCGGGACAGCCTACAATGAGCAGTTCTTC.

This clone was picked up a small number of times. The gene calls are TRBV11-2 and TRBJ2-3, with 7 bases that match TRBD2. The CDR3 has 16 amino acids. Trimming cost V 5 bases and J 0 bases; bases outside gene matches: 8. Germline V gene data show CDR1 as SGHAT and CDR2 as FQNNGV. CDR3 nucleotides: TGTGCCAGCAGCCCCCGGGACTACCCTAGCACAGATACGCAGTATTTT. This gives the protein CASSPRDYPSTDTQYF.

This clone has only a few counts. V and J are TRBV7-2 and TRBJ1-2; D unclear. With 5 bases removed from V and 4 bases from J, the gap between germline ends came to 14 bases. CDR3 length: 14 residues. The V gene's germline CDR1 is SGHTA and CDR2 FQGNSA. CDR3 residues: CASSPISAAYGYTF. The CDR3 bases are TGTGCCAGCAGCCCGATTTCCGCGGCCTATGGCTACACCTTC.

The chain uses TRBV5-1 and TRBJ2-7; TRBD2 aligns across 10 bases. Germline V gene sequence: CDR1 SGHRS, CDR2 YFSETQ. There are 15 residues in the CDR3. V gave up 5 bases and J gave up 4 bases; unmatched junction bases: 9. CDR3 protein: CASSPSGRDVYEQYF. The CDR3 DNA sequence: TGCGCCAGCAGTCCTAGCGGGAGAGACGTGTACGAGCAGTACTTC.

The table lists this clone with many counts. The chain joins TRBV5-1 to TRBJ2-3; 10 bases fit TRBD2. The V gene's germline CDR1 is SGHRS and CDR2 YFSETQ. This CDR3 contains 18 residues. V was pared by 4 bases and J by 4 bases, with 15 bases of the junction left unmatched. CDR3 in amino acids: CASSPLASGSSGPDTQYF. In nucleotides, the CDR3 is TGCGCCAGCAGCCCGTTGGCTAGCGGGAGTAGTGGTCCAGATACGCAGTATTTT.

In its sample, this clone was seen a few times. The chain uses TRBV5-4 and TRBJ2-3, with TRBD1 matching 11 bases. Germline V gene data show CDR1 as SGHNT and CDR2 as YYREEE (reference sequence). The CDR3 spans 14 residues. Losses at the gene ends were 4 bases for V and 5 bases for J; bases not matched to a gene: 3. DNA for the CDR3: TGTGCCAGCAGCCCGGGACAGGGGGAAGATACGCAGTATTTT. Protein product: CASSPGQGEDTQYF.

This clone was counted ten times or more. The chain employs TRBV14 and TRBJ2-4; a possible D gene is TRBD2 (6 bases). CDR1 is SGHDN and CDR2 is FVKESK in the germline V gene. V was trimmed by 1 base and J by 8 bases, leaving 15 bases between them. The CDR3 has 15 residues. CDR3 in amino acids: CASSQGPGLGHIQYF. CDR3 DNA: TGTGCCAGCAGCCAAGGTCCGGGACTCGGGCACATTCAGTACTTC.

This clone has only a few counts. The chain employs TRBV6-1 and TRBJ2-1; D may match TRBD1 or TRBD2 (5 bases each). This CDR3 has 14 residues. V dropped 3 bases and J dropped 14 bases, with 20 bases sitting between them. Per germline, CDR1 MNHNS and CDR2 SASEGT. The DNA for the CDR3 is TGTGCCAGCAGTGACTTCGATCGGGGCCAACCTGAGTTCTTC. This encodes CASSDFDRGQPEFF.

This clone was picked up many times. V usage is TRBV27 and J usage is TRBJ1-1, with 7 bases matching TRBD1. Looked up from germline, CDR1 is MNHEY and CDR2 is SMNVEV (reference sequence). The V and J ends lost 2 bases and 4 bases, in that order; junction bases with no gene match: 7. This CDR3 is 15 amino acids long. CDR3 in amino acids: CASSLAQGSTTEAFF. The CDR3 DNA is TGTGCCAGCAGTTTAGCACAGGGGTCGACCACTGAAGCTTTCTTT.

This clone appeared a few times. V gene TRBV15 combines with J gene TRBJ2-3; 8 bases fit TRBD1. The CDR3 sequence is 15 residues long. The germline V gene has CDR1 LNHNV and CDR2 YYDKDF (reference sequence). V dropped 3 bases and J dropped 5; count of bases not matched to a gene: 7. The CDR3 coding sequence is TGTGCCACCAGCAGTCGGACAGGGCTGGGAGATACGCAGTATTTT. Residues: CATSSRTGLGDTQYF.

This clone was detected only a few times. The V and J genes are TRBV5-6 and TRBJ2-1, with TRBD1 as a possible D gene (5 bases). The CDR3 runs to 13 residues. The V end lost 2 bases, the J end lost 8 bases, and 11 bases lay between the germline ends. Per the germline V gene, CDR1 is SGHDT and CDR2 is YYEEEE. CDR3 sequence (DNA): TGTGCCAGCAGCTTTGGTCAGGGCGATGAGCAGTTCTTC. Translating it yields CASSFGQGDEQFF. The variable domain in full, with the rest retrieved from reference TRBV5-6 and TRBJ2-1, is DAGVTQSPTHLIKTRGQQVTLRCSPKSGHDTVSWYQQALGQGPQFIFQYYEEEERQRGNFPDRFSGHQFPNYSSELNVNALLLGDSALYLCASSFGQGDEQFFGPGTRLTVL.

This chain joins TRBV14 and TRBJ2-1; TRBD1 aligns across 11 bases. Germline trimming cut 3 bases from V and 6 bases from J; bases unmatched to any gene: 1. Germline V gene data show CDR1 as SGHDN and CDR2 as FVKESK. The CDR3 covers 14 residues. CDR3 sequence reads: CASSQGTGGNEQFF. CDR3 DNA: TGTGCCAGCAGCCAGGGGACAGGGGGCAATGAGCAGTTCTTC.

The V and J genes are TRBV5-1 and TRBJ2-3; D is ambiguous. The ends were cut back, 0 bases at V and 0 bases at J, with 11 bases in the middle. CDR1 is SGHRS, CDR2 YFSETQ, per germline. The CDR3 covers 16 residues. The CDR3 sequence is CASSLAQASSTDTQYF. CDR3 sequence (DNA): TGCGCCAGCAGCTTGGCCCAAGCGAGTAGCACAGATACGCAGTATTTT.

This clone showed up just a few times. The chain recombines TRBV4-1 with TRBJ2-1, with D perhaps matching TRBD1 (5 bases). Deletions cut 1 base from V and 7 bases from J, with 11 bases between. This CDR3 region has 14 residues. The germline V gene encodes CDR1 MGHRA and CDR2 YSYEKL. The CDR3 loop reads CASSQADNRNEQFF. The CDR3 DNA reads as TGCGCCAGCAGCCAAGCGGACAATCGGAATGAGCAGTTCTTC.